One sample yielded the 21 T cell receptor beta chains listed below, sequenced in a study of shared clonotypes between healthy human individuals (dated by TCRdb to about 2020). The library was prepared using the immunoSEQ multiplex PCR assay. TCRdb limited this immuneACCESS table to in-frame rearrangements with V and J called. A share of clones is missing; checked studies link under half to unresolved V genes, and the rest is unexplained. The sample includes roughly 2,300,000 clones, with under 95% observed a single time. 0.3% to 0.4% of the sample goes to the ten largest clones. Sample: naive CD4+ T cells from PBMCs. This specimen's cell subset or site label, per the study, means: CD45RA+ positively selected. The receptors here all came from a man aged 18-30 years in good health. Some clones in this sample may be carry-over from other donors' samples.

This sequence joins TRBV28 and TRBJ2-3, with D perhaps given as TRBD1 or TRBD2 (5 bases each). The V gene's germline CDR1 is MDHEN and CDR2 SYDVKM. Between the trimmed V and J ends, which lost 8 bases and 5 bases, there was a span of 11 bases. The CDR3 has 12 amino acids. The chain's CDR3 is CASRGGQDTQYF. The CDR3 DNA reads TGTGCCAGCCGAGGAGGACAAGATACGCAGTATTTT.

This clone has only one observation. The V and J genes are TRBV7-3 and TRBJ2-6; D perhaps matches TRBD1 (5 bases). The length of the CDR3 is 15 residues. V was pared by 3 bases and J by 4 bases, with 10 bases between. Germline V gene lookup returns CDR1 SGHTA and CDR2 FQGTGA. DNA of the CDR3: TGTGCCAGCAGCTTGCAGGGTTTGGGGGCCAACGTCCTGACTTTC. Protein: CASSLQGLGANVLTF.

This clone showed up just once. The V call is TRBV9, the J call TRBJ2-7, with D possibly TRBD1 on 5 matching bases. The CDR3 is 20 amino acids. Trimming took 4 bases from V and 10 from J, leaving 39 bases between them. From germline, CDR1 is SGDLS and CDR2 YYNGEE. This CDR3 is CASSFPLSDSVISVPESQYF. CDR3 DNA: TGTGCCAGCAGCTTTCCCCTATCAGACAGTGTAATTAGTGTCCCAGAATCTCAGTACTTC.

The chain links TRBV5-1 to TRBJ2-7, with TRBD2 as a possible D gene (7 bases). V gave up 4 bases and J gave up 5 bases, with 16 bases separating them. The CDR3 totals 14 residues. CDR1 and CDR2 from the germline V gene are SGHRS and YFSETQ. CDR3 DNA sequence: TGCGCCAGCAGCGGGGGGGCGGGAGTGAACGAGCAGTACTTC. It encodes CASSGGAGVNEQYF.

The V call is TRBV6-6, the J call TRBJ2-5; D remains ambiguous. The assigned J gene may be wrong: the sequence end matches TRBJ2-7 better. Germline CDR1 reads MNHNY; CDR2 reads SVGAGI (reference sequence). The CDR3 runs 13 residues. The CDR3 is CASSYVPSYEQYF. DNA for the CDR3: TGTGCCAGCAGTTATGTCCCTTCCTACGAGCAGTACTTC.

The CDR3 is CASSTDATNEKLFF. The CDR3 DNA reads as TGTGCCAGCAGTACAGATGCAACTAATGAAAAACTGTTTTTT. The genes are TRBV5-5 and TRBJ1-4; D gene uncertain. Germline-derived CDR1 and CDR2 are SGHKS and YYEKEE (reference sequence). V was trimmed by 5 bases and J by 0 bases, leaving 8 bases between them. CDR3 length: 14 amino acids.

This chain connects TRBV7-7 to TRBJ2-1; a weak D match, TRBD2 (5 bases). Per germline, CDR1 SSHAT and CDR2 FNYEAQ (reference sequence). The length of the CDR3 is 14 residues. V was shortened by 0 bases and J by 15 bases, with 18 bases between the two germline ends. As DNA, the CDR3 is TGTGCCAGCAGCTTAGCGTTCCAGACGGGGTCTGGGTTCTTC. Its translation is CASSLAFQTGSGFF.

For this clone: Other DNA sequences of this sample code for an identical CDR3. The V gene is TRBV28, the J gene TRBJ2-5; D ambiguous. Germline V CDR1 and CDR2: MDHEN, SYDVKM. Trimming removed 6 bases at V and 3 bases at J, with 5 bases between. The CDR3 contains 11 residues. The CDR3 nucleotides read TGTGCCAGCAGGACCGAAGAGACCCAGTACTTC. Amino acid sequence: CASRTEETQYF.

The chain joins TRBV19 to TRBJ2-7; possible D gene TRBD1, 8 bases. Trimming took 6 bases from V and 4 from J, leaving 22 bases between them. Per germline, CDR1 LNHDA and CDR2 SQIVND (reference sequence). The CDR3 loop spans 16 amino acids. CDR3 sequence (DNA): TGTGCCAGTAGCGTCGCGGGGGCCAGGGGGCGTTACGAGCAGTACTTC. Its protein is CASSVAGARGRYEQYF.

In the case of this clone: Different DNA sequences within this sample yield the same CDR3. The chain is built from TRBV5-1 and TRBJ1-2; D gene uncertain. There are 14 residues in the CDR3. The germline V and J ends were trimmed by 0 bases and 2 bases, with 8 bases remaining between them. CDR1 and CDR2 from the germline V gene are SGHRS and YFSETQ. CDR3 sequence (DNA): TGCGCCAGCAGCTTGGAGGGCAGGAACTATGGCTACACCTTC. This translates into CASSLEGRNYGYTF.

CDR3 sequence: CARSLKLWKAPDYEQYF. Here the CDR3 DNA reads TGTGCCAGAAGCTTGAAATTATGGAAGGCGCCGGACTACGAGCAGTACTTC. This chain connects TRBV5-3 to TRBJ2-7; no clear D gene. TRBV5-3 is an open reading frame, and its role is uncertain. Trimming removed 1 base at V and 3 bases at J, with 20 bases between. The CDR3 totals 17 residues.

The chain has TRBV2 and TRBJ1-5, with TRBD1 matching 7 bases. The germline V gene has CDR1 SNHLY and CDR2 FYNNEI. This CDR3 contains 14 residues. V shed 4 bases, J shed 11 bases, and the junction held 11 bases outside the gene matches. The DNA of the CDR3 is TGTGCCAGCAGTGCTGACAGGGACTTAGCGTCCCAGCATTTT. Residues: CASSADRDLASQHF.

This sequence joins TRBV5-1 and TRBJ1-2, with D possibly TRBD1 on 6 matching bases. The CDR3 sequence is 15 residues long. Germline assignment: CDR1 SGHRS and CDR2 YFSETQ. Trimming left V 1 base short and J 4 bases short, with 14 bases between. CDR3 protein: CASSLTWGRVYGYTF. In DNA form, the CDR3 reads TGCGCCAGCAGCTTGACTTGGGGGCGCGTCTATGGCTACACCTTC.

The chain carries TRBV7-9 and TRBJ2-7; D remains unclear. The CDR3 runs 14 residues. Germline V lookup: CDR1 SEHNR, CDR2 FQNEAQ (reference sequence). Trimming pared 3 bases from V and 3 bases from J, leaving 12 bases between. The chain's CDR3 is CASSLSHSSYEQYF. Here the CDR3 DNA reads TGTGCCAGCAGCTTGAGTCACAGTAGCTACGAGCAGTACTTC. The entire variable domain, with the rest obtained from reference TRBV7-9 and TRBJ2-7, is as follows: DTGVSQNPRHKITKRGQNVTFRCDPISEHNRLYWYRQTLGQGPEFLTYFQNEAQLEKSRLLSDRFSAERPKGSFSTLEIQRTEQGDSAMYLCASSLSHSSYEQYFGPGTRLTVT.

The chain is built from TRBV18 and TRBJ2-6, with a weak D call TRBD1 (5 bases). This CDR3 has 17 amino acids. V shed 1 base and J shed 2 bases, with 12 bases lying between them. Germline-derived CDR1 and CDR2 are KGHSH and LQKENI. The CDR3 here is CASSPRQGVTGANVLTF. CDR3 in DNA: TGTGCCAGCTCACCACGTCAGGGCGTCACTGGGGCCAACGTCCTGACTTTC.

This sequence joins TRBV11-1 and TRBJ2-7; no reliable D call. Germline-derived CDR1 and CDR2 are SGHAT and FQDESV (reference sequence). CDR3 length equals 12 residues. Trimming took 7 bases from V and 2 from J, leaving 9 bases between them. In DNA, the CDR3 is TGTGCCAGCACCCCCCGCCCCTACGAGCAGTACTTC. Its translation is CASTPRPYEQYF.

CDR3 protein: CATSITGADTQYF. The CDR3 DNA reads as TGTGCCACCAGTATTACAGGGGCAGATACGCAGTATTTT. The chain couples TRBV15 to TRBJ2-3; 7 bases align to TRBD1. Germline V lookup: CDR1 LNHNV, CDR2 YYDKDF (reference sequence). The CDR3 has 13 amino acids. Unmatched junction bases numbered 4, after V lost 6 bases and J lost 4 bases.

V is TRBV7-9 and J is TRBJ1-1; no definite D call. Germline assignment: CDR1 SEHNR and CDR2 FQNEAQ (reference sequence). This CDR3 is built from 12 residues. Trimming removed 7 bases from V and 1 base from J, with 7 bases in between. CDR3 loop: CASTLTNTEAFF. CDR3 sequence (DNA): TGTGCCAGCACCCTTACGAACACTGAAGCTTTCTTT.

The CDR3 coding sequence is TGTGCCAGCAGTTTTGGGGTAAGGGCTTTCTTT. As protein: CASSFGVRAFF. J is TRBJ1-1 and V is TRBV28; no clear D. Trimming took off 3 bases at V and 11 bases at J, with 10 bases between the two ends. This CDR3 is built from 11 residues. Germline CDR1 reads MDHEN; CDR2 reads SYDVKM.

CDR3 nucleotide sequence: TGTGCCAGCAGTTACCGACAGGCGAACACTGAAGCTTTCTTT. Translating it yields CASSYRQANTEAFF. The J gene is TRBJ1-1, the V gene TRBV6-5, with a possible D match to TRBD1 (6 bases). This CDR3 contains 14 residues. V was cut by 2 bases and J by 1 base, with 8 bases left in between. CDR1 is MNHEY and CDR2 is SVGAGI in the germline V gene.

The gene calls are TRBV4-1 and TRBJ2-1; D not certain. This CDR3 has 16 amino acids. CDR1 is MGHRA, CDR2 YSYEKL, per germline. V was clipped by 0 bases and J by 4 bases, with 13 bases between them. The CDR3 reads CASSQEGTPLYNEQFF. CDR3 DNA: TGCGCCAGCAGCCAAGAGGGAACTCCCTTATACAATGAGCAGTTCTTC.